This TCR beta chain was observed in a study of blood T cell repertoires in COVID-19. Repertoires were generated with immunoSEQ multiplex PCR, while TCRdb's copy carries only in-frame clones and drops some. The table records a few hundred thousand clones, about 87% of them present only once. The V gene lost 4 bases and the J gene lost 2 bases, with 12 bases spanning the gap. Germline CDR1 and CDR2: SNHLY and FYNNEI. The CDR3 totals 15 residues. The clonotype comes from a man aged 40-49 years in a cohort exposed to, infected with or recovered from COVID-19 (not recorded which). This sequence joins TRBV2 and TRBJ1-5, with D unclear. Specimen: PBMCs or T cells enriched from blood (not recorded which). CDR3 bases: TGTGCCAGCAGTGTGGGCAGGTTCGGCAATCAGCCCCAGCATTTT. It specifies CASSVGRFGNQPQHF.